What follows describes a single T cell receptor (beta chain). The assay, immunoSEQ v3.0, was run at survey level. Measured with immunoSEQ multiplex PCR; TCRdb has only the in-frame clones, and not every one. The sample has tens of thousands of clones; roughly nine tenths are singletons. The sample belongs to a study of long-term antiretroviral therapy in people with HIV. In the study overall: Samples from the earliest time points predate the 2015 immediate-ART recommendation by about a decade.

The receptor comes from a man between 45 and 60 years old with HIV. Here the sequenced sample was unsorted PBMCs, taken roughly 5 years before starting antiretroviral therapy.

The CDR3 spells CASSTGESPLHF. Written as DNA, the CDR3 is TGTGCCAGCTCAACAGGGGAGTCACCCCTCCACTTT. The chain carries TRBV18 and TRBJ1-6, with TRBD1 matching over 7 bases. Germline V lookup: CDR1 KGHSH, CDR2 LQKENI. Unmatched junction bases numbered 2, after V lost 5 bases and J lost 10 bases. The CDR3 is 12 amino acids. Full variable domain (outside the CDR3, taken from reference TRBV18 and TRBJ1-6): NAGVMQNPRHLVRRRGQEARLRCSPMKGHSHVYWYRQLPEEGLKFMVYLQKENIIDESGMPKERFSAEFPKEGPSILRIQQVVRGDSAAYFCASSTGESPLHFGNGTRLTVT.